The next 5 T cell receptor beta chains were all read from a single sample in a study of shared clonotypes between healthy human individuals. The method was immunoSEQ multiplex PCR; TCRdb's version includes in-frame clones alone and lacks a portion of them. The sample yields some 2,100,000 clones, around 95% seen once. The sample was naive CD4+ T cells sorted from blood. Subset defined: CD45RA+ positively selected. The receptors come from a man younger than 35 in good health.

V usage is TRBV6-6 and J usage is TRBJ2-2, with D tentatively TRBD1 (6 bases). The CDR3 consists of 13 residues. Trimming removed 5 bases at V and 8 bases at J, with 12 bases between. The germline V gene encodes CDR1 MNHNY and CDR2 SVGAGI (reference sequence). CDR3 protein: CASSRSGTGELFF. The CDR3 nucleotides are TGTGCCAGCAGTCGATCCGGGACAGGGGAGCTGTTTTTT.

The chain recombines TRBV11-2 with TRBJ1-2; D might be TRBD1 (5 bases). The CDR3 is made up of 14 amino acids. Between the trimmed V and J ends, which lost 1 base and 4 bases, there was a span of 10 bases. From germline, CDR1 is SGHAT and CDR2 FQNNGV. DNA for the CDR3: TGTGCCAGCAGCTTAGCGGACAACAGCTATGGCTACACCTTC. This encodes CASSLADNSYGYTF.

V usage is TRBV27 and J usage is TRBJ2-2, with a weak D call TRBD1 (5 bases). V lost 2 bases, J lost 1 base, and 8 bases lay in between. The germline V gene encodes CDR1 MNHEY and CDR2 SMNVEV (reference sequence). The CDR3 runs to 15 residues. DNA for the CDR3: TGTGCCAGCAGTTTACAGGGCGGGAACACCGGGGAGCTGTTTTTT. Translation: CASSLQGGNTGELFF.

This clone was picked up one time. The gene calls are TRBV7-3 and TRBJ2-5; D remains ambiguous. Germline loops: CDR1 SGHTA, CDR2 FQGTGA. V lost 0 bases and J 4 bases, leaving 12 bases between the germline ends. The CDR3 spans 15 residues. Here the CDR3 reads CASSLTSGSRETQYF. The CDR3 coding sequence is TGTGCCAGCAGCTTAACGTCTGGCTCCCGAGAGACCCAGTACTTC.

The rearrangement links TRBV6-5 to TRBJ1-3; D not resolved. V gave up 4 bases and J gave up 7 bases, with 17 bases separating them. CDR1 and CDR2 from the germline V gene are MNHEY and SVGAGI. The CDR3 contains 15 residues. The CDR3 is CASSFWPSSGNTIYF. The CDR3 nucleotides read TGTGCCAGCAGTTTTTGGCCTTCCTCGGGGAACACCATATATTTT.